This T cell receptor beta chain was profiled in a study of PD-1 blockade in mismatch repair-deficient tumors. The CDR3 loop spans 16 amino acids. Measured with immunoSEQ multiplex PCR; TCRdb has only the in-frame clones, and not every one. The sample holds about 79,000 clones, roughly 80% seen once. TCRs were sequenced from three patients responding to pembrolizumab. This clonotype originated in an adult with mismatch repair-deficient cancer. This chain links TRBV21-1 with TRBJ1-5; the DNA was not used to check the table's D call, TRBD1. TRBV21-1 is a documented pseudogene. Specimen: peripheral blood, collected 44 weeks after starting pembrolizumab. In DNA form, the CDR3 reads TGTGCCAGCAGCACCCGAAGAAGACAGACATATCAGCCCCAGCATTTT. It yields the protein CASSTRRRQTYQPQHF.